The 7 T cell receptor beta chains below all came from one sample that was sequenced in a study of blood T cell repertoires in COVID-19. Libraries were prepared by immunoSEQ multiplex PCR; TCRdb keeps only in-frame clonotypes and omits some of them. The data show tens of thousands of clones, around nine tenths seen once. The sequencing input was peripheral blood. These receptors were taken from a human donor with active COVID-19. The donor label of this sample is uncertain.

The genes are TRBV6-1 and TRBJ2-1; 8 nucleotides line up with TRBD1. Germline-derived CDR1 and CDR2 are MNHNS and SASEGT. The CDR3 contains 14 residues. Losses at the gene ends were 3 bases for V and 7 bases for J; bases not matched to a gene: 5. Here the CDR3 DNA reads TGTGCCAGCAGTGACCAGGGGGCGCTTAATGAGCAGTTCTTC. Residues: CASSDQGALNEQFF.

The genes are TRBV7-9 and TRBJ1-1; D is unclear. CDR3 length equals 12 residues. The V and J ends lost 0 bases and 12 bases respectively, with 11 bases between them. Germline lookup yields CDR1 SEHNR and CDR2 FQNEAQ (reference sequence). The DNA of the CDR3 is TGTGCCAGCAGCTTAGCGCAAGAGAGGACTTTCTTT. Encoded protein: CASSLAQERTFF.

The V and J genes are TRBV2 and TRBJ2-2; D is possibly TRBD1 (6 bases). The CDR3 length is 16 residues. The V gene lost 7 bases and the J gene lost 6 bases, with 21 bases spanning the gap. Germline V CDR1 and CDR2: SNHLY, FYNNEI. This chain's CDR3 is CASTMKGGYRAGELFF. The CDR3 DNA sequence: TGTGCCAGCACCATGAAAGGGGGTTATAGAGCCGGGGAGCTGTTTTTT. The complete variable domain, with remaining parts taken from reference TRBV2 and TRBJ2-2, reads EPEVTQTPSHQVTQMGQEVILRCVPISNHLYFYWYRQILGQKVEFLVSFYNNEISEKSEIFDDQFSVERPDGSNFTLKIRSTKLEDSAMYFCASTMKGGYRAGELFFGEGSRLTVL.

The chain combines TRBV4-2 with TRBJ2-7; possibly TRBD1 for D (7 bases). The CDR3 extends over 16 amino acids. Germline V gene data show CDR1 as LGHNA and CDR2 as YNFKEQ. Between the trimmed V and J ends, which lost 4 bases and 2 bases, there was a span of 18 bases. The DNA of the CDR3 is TGTGCCAGCAGCCGTCAGGGGGGCTCGCTGGCCTACGAGCAGTACTTC. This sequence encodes CASSRQGGSLAYEQYF.

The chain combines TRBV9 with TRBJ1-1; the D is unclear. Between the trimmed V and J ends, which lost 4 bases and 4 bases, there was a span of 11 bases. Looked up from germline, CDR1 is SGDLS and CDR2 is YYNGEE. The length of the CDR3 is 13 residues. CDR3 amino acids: CASSPGSGTEAFF. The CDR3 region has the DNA TGTGCCAGCAGCCCTGGGTCGGGCACTGAAGCTTTCTTT.

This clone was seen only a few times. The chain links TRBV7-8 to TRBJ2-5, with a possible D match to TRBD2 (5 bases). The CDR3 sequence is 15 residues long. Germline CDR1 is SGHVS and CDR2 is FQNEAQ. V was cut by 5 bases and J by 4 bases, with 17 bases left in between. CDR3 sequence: CASSGRTPGIETQYF. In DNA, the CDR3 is TGTGCCAGCAGCGGGCGTACTCCCGGGATAGAGACCCAGTACTTC.

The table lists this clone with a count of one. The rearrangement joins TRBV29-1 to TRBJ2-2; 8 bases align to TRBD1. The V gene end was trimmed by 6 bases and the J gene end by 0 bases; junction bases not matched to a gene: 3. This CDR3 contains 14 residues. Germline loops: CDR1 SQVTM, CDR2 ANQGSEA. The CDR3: CSVRTGPNTGELFF. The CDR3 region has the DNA TGCAGCGTACGGACAGGGCCGAACACCGGGGAGCTGTTTTTT.